This TCR beta chain was obtained from a study of T cell changes during pregnancy in multiple sclerosis. V trimming: 3 bases; J trimming: 8 bases; junction bases outside the gene matches: 12. The CDR3 sequence is 15 residues long. The germline V gene encodes CDR1 SGHTA and CDR2 FQGNSA. Sequencing was performed with immunoSEQ multiplex PCR; in TCRdb, only in-frame clones are kept and a portion is missing. Here the sample spans 38,000 or so clones, approximately 90% being singletons. The clonotype comes from a female donor in good health, enrolled as a control in a pregnancy study. Sequences were derived from CD4+ T cells from peripheral blood mononuclear cells, sampled in the second trimester of pregnancy. The rearrangement joins TRBV7-2 to TRBJ1-2; 7 nucleotides align to TRBD1. CDR3 region: CASSFSDRARGGYTF. In DNA form, the CDR3 reads TGTGCCAGCAGCTTTAGCGACAGGGCTAGAGGCGGCTACACCTTC.